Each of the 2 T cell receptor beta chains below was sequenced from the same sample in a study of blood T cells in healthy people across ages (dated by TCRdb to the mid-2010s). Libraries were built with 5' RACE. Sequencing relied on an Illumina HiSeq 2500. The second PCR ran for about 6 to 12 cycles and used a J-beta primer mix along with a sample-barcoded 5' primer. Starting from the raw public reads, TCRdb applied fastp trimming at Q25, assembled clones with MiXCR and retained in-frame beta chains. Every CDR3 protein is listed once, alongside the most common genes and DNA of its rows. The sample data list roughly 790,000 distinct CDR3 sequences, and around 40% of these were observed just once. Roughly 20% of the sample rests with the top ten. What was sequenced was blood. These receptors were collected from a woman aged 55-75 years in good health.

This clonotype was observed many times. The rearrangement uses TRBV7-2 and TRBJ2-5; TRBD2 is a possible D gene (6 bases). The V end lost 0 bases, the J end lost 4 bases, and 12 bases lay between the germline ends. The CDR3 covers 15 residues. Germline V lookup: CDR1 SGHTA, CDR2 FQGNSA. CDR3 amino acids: CASSLAGMGGETQYF. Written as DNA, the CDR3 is TGTGCCAGCAGCTTAGCAGGGATGGGAGGAGAGACCCAGTACTTC.

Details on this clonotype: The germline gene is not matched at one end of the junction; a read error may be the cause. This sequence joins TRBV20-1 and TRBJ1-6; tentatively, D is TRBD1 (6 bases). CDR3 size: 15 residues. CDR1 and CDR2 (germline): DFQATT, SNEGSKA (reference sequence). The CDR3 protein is CSARVDSSYNSPPHF. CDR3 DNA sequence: TGCAGTGCTAGAGTGGACAGCTCCTATAATTCACCCCCCCACTTT.